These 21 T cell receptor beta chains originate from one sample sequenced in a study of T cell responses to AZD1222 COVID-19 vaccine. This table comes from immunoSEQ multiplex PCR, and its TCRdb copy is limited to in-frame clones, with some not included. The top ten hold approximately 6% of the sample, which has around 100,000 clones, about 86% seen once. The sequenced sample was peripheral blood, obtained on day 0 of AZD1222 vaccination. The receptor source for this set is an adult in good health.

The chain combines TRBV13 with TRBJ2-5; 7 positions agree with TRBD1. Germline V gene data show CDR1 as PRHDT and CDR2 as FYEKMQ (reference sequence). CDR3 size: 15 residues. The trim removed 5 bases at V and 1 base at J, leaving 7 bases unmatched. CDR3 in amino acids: CASSGTGAGQETQYF. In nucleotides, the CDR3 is TGTGCCAGCAGCGGTACAGGGGCTGGCCAAGAGACCCAGTACTTC.

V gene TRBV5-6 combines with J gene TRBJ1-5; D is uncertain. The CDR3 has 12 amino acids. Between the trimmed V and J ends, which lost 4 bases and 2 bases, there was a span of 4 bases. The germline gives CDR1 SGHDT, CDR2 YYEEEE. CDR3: CASSLGNQPQHF. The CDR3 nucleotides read TGTGCCAGCAGCCTAGGCAATCAGCCCCAGCATTTT.

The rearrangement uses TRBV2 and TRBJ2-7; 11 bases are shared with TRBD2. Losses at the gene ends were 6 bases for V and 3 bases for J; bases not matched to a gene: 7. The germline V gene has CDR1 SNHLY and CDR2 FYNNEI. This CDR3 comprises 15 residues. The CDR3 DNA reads TGTGCCAGCAGGGACACTAGCGGGAGCTTCTACGAGCAGTACTTC. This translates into CASRDTSGSFYEQYF. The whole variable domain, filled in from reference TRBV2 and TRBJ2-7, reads EPEVTQTPSHQVTQMGQEVILRCVPISNHLYFYWYRQILGQKVEFLVSFYNNEISEKSEIFDDQFSVERPDGSNFTLKIRSTKLEDSAMYFCASRDTSGSFYEQYFGPGTRLTVT.

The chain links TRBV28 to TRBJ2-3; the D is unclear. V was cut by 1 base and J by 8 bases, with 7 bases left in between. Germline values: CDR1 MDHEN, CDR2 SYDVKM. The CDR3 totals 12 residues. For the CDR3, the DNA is TGTGCCAGCAGTTTATCTTCCGGTACGCAGTATTTT. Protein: CASSLSSGTQYF.

CDR3 nucleotides: TGTGCCAGCAGCCTAGACCCGTATAGCAATCAGCCCCAGCATTTT. This encodes CASSLDPYSNQPQHF. The chain employs TRBV4-2 and TRBJ1-5; D not certain. The V and J ends lost 4 bases and 0 bases respectively, with 10 bases between them. The germline V gene encodes CDR1 LGHNA and CDR2 YNFKEQ. This CDR3 region has 15 residues.

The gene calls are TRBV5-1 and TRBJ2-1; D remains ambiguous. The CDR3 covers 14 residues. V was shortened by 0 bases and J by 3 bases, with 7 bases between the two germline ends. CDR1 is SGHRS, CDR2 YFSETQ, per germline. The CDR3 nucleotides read TGCGCCAGCAGCTTGGAACCTGACTACAATGAGCAGTTCTTC. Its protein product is CASSLEPDYNEQFF.

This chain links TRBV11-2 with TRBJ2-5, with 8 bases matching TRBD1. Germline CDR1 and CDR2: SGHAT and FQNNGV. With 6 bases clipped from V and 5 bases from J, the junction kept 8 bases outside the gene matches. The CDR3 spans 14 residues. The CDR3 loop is CASSQTGALETQYF. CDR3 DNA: TGTGCCAGCAGTCAGACAGGGGCGTTGGAGACCCAGTACTTC.

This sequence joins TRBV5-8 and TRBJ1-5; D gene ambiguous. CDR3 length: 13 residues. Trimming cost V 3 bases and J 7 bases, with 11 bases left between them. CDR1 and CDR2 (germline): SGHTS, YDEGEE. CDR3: CASSYDYLQPQHF. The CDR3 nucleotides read TGTGCCAGCAGCTACGACTACCTACAGCCCCAGCATTTT.

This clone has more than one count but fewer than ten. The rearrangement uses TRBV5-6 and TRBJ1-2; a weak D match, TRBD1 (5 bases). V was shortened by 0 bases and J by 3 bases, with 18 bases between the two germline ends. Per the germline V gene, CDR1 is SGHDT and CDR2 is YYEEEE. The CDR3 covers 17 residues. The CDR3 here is CASSLDYTGRADYGYTF. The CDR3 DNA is TGTGCCAGCAGCTTGGACTACACTGGCAGGGCAGACTATGGCTACACCTTC.

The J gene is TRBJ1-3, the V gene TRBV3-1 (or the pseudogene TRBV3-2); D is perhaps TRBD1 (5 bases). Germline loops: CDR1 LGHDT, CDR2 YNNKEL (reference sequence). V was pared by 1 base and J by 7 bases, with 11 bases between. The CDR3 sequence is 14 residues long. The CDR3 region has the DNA TGTGCCAGCAGCCAAGTTGCCAGGGCGAACACCATATATTTT. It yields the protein CASSQVARANTIYF.

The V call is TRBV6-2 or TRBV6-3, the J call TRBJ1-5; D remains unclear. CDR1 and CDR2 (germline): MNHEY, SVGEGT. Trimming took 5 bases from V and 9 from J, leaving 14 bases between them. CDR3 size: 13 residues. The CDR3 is CASSRASWRPQHF. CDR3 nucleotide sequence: TGTGCCAGCAGTAGGGCCTCTTGGCGGCCCCAGCATTTT.

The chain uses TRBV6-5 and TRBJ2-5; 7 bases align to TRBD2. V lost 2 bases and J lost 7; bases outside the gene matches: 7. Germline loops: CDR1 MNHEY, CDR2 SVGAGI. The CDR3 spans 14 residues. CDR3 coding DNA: TGTGCCAGCAGTTACCCGAGCGGGAAAGGGACCCAGTACTTC. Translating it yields CASSYPSGKGTQYF.

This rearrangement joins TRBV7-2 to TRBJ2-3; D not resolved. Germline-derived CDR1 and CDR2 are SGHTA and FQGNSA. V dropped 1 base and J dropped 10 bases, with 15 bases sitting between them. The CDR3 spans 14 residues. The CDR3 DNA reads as TGTGCCAGCAGCTTAGGACCTCTCGCGTCAGCGCAGTATTTT. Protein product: CASSLGPLASAQYF.

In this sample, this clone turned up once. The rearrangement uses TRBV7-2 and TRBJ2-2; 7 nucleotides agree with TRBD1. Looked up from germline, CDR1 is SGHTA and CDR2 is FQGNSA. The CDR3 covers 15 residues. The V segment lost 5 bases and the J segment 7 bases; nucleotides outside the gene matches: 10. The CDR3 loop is CASSQRGGRVGELFF. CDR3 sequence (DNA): TGTGCCAGCAGCCAAAGAGGGGGCAGGGTCGGGGAGCTGTTTTTT.

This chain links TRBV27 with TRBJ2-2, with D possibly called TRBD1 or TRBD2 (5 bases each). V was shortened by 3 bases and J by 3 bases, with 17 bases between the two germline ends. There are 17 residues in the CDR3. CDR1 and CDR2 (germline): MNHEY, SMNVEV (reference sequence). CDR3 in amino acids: CASSLVTGRTYTGELFF. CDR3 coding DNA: TGTGCCAGCAGTTTGGTTACAGGACGGACTTACACCGGGGAGCTGTTTTTT.

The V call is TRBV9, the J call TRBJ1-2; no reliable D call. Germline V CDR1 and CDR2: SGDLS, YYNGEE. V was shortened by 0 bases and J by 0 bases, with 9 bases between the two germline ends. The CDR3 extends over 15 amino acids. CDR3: CASSVEGLTNYGYTF. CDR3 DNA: TGTGCCAGCAGCGTAGAGGGCCTTACTAACTATGGCTACACCTTC.

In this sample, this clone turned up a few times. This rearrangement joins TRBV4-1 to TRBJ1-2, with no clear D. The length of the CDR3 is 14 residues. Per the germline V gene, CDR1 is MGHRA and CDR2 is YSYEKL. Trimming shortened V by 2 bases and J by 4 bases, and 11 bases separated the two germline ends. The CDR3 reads CASSQTWVGYGYTF. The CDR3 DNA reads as TGCGCCAGCAGCCAAACTTGGGTGGGCTATGGCTACACCTTC.

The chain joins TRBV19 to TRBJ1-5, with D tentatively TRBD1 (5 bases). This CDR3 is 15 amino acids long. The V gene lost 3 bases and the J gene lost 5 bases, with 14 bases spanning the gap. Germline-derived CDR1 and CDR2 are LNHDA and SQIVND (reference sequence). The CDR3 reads CASSIRRGADQPQHF. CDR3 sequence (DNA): TGTGCCAGTAGTATTCGGAGGGGCGCGGATCAGCCCCAGCATTTT. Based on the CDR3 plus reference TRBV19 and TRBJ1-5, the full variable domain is DGGITQSPKYLFRKEGQNVTLSCEQNLNHDAMYWYRQDPGQGLRLIYYSQIVNDFQKGDIAEGYSVSREKKESFPLTVTSAQKNPTAFYLCASSIRRGADQPQHFGDGTRLSIL.

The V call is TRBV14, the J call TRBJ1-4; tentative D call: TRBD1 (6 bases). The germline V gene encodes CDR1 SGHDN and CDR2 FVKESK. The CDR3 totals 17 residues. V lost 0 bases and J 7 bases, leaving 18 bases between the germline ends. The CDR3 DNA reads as TGTGCCAGCAGCCAAGATCGTTATAGACAGGTCGGTGAAAAACTGTTTTTT. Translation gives CASSQDRYRQVGEKLFF.

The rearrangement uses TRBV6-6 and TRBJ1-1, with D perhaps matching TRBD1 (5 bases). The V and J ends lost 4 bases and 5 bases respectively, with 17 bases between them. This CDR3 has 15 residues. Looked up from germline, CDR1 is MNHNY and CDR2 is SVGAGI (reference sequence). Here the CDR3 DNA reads TGTGCCAGCAGTTTCACGGGACTTTGGAGGACTGAAGCTTTCTTT. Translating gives CASSFTGLWRTEAFF.

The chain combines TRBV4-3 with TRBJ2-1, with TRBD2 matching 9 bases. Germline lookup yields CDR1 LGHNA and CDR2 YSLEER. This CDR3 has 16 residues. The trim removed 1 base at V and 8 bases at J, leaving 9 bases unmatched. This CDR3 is CASSQGSASGTHEQFF. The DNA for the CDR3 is TGCGCCAGCAGCCAAGGGTCCGCTAGCGGGACCCATGAGCAGTTCTTC.